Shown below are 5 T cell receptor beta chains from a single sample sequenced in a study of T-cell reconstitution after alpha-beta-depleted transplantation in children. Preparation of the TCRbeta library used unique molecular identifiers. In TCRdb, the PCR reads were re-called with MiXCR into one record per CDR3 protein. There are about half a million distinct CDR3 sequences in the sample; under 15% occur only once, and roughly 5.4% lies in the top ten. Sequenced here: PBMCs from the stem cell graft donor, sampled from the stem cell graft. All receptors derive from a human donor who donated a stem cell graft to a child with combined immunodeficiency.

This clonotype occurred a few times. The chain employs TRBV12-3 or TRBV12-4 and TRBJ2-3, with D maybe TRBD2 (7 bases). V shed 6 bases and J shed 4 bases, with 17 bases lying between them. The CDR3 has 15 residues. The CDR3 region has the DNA TGTGCCAGCAGGTCGGGACTGGGGGGGCCAGATACGCAGTATTTT. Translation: CASRSGLGGPDTQYF.

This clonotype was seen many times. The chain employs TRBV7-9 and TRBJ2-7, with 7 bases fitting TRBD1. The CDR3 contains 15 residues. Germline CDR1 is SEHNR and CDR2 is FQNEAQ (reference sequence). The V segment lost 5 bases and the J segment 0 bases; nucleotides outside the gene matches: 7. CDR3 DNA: TGTGCCAGCAGCCCGCCGACAGGGATCTCCTACGAGCAGTACTTC. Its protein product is CASSPPTGISYEQYF.

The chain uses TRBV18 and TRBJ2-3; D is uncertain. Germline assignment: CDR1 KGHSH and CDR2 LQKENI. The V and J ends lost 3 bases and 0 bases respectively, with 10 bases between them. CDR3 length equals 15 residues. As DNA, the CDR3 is TGTGCCAGCTCACCTTCGCGTTTTAGCACAGATACGCAGTATTTT. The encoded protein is CASSPSRFSTDTQYF. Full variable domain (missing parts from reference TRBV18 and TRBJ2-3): NAGVMQNPRHLVRRRGQEARLRCSPMKGHSHVYWYRQLPEEGLKFMVYLQKENIIDESGMPKERFSAEFPKEGPSILRIQQVVRGDSAAYFCASSPSRFSTDTQYFGPGTRLTVL.

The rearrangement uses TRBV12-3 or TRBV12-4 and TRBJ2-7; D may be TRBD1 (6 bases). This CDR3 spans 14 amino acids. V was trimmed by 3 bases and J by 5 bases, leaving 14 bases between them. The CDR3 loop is CASSFQTGADEQYF. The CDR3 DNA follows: TGTGCCAGCAGTTTTCAGACAGGCGCCGACGAGCAGTACTTC.

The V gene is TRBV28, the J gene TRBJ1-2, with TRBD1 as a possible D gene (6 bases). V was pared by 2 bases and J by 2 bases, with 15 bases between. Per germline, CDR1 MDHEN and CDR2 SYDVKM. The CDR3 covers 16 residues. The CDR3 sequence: CASSLPTGSGNYGYTF. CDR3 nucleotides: TGTGCCAGCAGTTTACCCACAGGGTCAGGCAACTATGGCTACACCTTC.